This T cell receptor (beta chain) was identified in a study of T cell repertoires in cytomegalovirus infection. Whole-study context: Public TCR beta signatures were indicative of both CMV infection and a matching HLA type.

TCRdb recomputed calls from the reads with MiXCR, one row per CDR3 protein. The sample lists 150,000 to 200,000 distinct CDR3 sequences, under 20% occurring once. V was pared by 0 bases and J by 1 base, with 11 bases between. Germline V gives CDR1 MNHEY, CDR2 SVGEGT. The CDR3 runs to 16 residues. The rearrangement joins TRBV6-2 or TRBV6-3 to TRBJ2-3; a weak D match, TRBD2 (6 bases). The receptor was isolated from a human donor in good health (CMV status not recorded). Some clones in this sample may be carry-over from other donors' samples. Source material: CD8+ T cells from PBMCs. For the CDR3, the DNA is TGTGCCAGCAGTTACTCGAGGAGGGATCGCACAGATACGCAGTATTTT. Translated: CASSYSRRDRTDTQYF.